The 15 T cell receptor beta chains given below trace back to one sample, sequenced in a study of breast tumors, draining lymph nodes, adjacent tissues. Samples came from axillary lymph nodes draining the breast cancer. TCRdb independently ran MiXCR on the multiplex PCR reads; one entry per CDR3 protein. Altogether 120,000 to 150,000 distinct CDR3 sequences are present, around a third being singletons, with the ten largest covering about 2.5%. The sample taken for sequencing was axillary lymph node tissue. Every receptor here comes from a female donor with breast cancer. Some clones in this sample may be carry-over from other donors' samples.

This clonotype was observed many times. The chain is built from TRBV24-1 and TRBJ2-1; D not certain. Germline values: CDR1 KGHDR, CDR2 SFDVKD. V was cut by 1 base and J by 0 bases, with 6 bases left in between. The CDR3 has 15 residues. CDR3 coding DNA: TGTGCCACCAGTGATTTATTTAGCTCCTACAATGAGCAGTTCTTC. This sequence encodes CATSDLFSSYNEQFF.

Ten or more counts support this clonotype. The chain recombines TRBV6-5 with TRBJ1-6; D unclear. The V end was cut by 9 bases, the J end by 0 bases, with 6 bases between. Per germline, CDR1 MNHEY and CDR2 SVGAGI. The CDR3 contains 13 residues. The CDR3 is CASKLSYNSPLHF. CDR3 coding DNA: TGTGCCAGTAAACTCTCCTATAATTCACCCCTCCACTTT.

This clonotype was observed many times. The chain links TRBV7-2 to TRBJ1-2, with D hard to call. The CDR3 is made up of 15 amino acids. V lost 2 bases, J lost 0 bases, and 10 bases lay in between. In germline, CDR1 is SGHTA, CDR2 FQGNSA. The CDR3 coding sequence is TGTGCCAGCAGCTTATCGACGGAGGCTAACTATGGCTACACCTTC. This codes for CASSLSTEANYGYTF.

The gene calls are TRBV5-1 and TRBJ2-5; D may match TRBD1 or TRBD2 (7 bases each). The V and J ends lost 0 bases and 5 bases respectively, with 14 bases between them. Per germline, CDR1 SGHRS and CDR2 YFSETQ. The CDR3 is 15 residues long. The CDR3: CASSLGQGGEETQYF. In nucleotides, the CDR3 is TGCGCCAGCAGCTTGGGACAGGGAGGGGAGGAGACCCAGTACTTC.

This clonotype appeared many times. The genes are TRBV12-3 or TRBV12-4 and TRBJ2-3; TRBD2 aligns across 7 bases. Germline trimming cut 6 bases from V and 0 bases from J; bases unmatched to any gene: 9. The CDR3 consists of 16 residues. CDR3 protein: CASSLRDYLSTDTQYF. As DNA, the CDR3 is TGTGCCAGCAGCCTCCGGGACTACCTTAGCACAGATACGCAGTATTTT.

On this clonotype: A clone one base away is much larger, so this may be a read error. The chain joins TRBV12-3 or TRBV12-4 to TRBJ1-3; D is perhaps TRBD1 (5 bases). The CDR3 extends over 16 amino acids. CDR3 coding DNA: TGTGCCGGCAGCCGAGGGGACTCGGGCTCTGGAAACACCATATATTTT. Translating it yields CAGSRGDSGSGNTIYF.

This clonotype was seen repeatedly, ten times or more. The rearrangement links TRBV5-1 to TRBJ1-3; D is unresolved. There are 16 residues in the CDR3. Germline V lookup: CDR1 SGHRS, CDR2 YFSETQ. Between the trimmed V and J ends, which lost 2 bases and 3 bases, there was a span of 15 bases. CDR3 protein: CASSFGSGGSGNTIYF. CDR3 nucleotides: TGCGCCAGCAGCTTTGGAAGTGGAGGGAGTGGAAACACCATATATTTT.

In DNA form, the CDR3 reads TGTGCCAGCAGCCTGGGACAGGGATTCGAATCACCCCTCCACTTT. This codes for CASSLGQGFESPLHF. V usage is TRBV7-2 and J usage is TRBJ1-6, with 9 nucleotides matching TRBD1. J was trimmed by 10 bases and V by 5 bases; bases with no gene match: 9. Germline lookup yields CDR1 SGHTA and CDR2 FQGNSA. The CDR3 covers 15 residues.

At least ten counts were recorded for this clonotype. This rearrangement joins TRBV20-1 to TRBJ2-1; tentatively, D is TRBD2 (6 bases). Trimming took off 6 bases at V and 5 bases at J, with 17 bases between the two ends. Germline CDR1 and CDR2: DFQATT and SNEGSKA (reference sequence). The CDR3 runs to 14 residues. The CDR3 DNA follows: TGCAGTGCCGCACGCCCGGGACTCGACAATGAGCAGTTCTTC. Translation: CSAARPGLDNEQFF.

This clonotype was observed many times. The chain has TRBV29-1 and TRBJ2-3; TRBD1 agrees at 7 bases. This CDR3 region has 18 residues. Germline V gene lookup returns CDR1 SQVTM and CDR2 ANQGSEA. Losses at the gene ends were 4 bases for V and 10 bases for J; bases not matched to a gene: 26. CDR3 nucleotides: TGCAGCGTTGCCCCCTCAAGCCGGGACAGTTTCGTTCGGGCAGCGCAGTATTTT. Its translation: CSVAPSSRDSFVRAAQYF.

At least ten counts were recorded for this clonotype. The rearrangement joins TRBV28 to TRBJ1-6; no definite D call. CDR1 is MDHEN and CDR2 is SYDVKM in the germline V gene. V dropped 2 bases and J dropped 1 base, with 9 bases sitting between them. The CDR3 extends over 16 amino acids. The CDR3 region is CASSLPLRSYNSPLHF. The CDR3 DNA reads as TGTGCCAGCAGTTTACCCCTGCGTTCCTATAATTCACCCCTCCACTTT.

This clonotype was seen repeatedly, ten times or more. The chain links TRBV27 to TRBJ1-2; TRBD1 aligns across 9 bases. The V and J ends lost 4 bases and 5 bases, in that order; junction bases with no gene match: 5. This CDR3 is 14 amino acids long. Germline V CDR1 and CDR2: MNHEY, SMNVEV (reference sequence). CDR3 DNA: TGTGCCAGCAGTTCCCCGGACAGGGGATATGGCTACACCTTC. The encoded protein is CASSSPDRGYGYTF.

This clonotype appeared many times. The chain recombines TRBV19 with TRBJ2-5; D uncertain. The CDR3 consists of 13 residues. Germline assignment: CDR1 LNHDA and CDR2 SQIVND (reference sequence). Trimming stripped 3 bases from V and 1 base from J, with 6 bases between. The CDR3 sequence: CASSMTTQETQYF. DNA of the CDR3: TGTGCCAGTAGTATGACGACCCAAGAGACCCAGTACTTC. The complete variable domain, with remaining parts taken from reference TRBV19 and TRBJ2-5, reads DGGITQSPKYLFRKEGQNVTLSCEQNLNHDAMYWYRQDPGQGLRLIYYSQIVNDFQKGDIAEGYSVSREKKESFPLTVTSAQKNPTAFYLCASSMTTQETQYFGPGTRLLVL.

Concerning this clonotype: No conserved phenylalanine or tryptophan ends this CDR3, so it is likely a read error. This CDR3 reads CASRGGGLLGNGYTY. The CDR3 DNA follows: TGTGCCAGCAGGGGCGGGGGACTCCTCGGGAATGGCTACACCTAC. The V gene is TRBV12-3 or TRBV12-4, the J gene TRBJ1-2; perhaps TRBD1 as D (5 bases). Trimming removed 6 bases at V and 6 bases at J, with 20 bases between. This CDR3 region has 15 residues.

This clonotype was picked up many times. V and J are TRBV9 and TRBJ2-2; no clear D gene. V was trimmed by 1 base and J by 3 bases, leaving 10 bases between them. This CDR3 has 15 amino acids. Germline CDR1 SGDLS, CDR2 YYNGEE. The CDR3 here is CASSVSGEDTGELFF. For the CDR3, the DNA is TGTGCCAGCAGCGTATCCGGTGAGGACACCGGGGAGCTGTTTTTT.